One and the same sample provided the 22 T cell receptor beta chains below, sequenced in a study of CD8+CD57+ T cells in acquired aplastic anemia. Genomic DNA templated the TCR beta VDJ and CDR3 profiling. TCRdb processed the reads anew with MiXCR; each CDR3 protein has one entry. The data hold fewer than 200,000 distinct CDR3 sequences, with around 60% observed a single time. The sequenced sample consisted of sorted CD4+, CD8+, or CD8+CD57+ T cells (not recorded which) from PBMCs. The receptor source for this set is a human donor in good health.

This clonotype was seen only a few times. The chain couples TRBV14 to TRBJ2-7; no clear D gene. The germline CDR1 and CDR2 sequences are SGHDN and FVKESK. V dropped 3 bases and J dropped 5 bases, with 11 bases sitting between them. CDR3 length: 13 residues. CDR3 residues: CASSQLLVNEQYF. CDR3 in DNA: TGTGCCAGCAGCCAGTTACTGGTGAACGAGCAGTACTTC.

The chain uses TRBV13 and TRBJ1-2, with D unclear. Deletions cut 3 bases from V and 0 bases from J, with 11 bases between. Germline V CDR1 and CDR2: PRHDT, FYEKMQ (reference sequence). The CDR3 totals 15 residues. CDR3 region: CASSFTAFTNYGYTF. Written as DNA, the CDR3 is TGTGCCAGCAGCTTTACAGCGTTTACTAACTATGGCTACACCTTC.

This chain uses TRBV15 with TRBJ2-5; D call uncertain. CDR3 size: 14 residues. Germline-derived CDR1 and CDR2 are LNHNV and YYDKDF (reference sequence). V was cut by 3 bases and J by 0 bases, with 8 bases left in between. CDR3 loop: CATSRGGYQETQYF. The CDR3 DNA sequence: TGTGCCACCAGCAGGGGTGGATACCAAGAGACCCAGTACTTC.

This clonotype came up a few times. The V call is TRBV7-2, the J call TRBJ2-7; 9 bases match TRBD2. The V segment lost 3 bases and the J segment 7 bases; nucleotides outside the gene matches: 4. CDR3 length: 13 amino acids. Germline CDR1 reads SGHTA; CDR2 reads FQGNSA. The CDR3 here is CASSFGLAFEQYF. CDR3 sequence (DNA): TGTGCCAGCAGCTTTGGACTAGCGTTTGAGCAGTACTTC.

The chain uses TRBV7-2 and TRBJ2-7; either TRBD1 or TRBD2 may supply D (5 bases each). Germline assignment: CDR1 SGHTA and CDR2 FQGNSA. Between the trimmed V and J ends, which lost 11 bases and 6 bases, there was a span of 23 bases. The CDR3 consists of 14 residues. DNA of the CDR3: TGTGCCGTCGCCCGGGGCCAGGCGGGTGGCGAGCAGTACTTC. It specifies CAVARGQAGGEQYF.

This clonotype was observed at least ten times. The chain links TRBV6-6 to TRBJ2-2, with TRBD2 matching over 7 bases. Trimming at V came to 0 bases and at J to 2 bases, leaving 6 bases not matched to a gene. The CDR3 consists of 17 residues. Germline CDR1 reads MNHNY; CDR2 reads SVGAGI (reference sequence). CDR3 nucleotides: TGTGCCAGCAGTTACTCCGAGCGGGACCCTAACACCGGGGAGCTGTTTTTT. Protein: CASSYSERDPNTGELFF.

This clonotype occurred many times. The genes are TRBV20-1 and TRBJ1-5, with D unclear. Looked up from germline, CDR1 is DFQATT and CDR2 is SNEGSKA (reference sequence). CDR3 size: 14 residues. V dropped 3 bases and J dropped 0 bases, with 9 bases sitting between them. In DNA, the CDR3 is TGCAGTGCTAGTAGGCGGCTTAGCAATCAGCCCCAGCATTTT. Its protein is CSASRRLSNQPQHF.

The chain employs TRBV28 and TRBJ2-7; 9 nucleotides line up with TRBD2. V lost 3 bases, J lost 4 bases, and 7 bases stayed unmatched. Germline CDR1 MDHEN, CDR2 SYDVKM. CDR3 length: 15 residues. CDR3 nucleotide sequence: TGTGCCAGCAGTTTCAGACTAGCGGAAATTTACGAGCAGTACTTC. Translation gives CASSFRLAEIYEQYF. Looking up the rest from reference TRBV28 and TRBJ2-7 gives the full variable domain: DVKVTQSSRYLVKRTGEKVFLECVQDMDHENMFWYRQDPGLGLRLIYFSYDVKMKEKGDIPEGYSVSREKKERFSLILESASTNQTSMYLCASSFRLAEIYEQYFGPGTRLTVT.

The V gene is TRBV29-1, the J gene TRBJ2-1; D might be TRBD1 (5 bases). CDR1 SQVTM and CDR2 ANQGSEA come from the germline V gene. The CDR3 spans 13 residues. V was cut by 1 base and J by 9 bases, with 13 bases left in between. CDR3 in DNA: TGCAGCGTTGAAGTCTCCCCCAGGGTTGAGCAGTTCTTC. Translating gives CSVEVSPRVEQFF.

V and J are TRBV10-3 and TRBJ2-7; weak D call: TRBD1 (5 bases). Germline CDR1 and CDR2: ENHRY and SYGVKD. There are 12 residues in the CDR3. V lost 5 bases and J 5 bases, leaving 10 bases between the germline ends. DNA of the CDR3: TGTGCCATCAGTCTAGGGGTCCACGAGCAGTACTTC. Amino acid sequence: CAISLGVHEQYF.

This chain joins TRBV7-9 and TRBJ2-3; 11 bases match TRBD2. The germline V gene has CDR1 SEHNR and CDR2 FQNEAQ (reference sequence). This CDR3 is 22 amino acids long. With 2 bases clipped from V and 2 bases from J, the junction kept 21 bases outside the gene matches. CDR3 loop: CASSLPGSWGLAENSPTDTQYF. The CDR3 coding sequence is TGTGCCAGCAGCTTACCAGGTTCTTGGGGACTAGCGGAGAATTCTCCCACAGATACGCAGTATTTT.

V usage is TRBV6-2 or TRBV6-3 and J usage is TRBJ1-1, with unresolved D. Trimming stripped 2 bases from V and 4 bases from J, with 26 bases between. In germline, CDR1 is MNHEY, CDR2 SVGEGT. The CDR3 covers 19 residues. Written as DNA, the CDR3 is TGTGCCAGCAGTTACCCCCTATCGACGATCGGAGGCAACCCCACTGAAGCTTTCTTT. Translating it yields CASSYPLSTIGGNPTEAFF.

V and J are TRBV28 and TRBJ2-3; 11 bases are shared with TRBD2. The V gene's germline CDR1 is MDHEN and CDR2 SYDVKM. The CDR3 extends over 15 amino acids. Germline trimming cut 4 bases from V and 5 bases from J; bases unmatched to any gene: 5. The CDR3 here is CASSSSGRLGDTQYF. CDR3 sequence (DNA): TGTGCCAGCAGTTCTAGCGGGAGGCTGGGAGATACGCAGTATTTT.

CDR3 residues: CASSDSLEGEQFF. The CDR3 region has the DNA TGTGCCAGCAGTGACAGCCTAGAGGGTGAGCAGTTCTTC. The chain uses TRBV6-4 and TRBJ2-1, with a tentative D call TRBD2 (5 bases). The CDR3 loop spans 13 amino acids. Germline assignment: CDR1 MRHNA and CDR2 SNTAGT. V was shortened by 2 bases and J by 9 bases, with 11 bases between the two germline ends.

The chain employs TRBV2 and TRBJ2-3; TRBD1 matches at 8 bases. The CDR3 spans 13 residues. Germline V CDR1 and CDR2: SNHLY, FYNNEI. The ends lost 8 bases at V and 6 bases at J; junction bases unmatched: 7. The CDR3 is CASEAGGRDTQYF. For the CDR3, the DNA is TGTGCCAGCGAGGCAGGGGGCAGGGATACGCAGTATTTT.

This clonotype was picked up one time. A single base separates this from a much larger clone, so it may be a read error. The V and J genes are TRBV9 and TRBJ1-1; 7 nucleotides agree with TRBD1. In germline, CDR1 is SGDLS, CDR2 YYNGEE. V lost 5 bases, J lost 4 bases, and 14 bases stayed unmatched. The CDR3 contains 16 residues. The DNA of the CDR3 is TGTGCCAGCAGTTCATATCTCAGGGGGGGGAGCACTGAAGCTTTCTTT. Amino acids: CASSSYLRGGSTEAFF.

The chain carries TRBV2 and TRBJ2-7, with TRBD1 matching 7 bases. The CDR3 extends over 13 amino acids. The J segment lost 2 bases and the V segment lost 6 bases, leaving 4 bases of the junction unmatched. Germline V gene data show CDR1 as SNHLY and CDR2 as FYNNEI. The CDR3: CASSWDSAYEQYF. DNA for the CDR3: TGTGCCAGCAGCTGGGACAGTGCCTACGAGCAGTACTTC.

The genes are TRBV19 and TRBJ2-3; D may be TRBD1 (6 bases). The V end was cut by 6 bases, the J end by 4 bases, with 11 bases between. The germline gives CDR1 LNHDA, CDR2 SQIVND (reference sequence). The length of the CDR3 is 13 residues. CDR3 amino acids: CASSDRRADTQYF. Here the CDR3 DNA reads TGTGCCAGTAGCGACAGGCGGGCAGATACGCAGTATTTT.

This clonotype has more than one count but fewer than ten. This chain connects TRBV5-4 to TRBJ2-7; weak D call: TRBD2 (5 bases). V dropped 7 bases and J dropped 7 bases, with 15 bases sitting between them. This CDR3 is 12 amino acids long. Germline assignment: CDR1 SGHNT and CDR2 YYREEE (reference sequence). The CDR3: CASRGDEWEQYF. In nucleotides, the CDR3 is TGTGCCAGCCGGGGAGATGAGTGGGAGCAGTACTTC.

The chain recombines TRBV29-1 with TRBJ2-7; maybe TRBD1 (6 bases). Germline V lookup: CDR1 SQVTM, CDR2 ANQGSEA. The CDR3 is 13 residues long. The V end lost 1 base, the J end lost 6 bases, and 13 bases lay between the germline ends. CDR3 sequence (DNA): TGCAGCGTTGAAGGGCAGGGGAATGCCGAGCAGTACTTC. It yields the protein CSVEGQGNAEQYF.

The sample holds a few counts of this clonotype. CDR3 in DNA: TGTGCCAGCAGCCCCCGTGGCGTTAACGGGAACTACGAGCAGTACTTC. This translates into CASSPRGVNGNYEQYF. The V gene is TRBV7-2, the J gene TRBJ2-7, with a weak D call TRBD2 (5 bases). Germline V CDR1 and CDR2: SGHTA, FQGNSA. The V end lost 5 bases, the J end lost 3 bases, and 20 bases lay between the germline ends. The CDR3 runs 16 residues.

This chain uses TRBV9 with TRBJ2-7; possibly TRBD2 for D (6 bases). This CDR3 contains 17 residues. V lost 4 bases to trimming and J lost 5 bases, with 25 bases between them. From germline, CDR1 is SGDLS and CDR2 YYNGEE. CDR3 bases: TGTGCCAGCAGCTCCGACCTGTTAACTAGCCACATCCACGAGCAGTACTTC. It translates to CASSSDLLTSHIHEQYF.